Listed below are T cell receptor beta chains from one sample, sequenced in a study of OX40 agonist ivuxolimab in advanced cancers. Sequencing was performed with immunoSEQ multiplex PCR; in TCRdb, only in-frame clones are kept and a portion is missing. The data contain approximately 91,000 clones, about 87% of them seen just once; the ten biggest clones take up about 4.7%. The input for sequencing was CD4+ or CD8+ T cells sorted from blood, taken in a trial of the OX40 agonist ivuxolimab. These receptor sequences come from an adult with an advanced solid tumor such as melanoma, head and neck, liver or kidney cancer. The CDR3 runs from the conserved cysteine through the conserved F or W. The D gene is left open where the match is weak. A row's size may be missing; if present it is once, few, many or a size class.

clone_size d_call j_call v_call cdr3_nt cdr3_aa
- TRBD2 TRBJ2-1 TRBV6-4 TGTGCCAGCAGTGTGGAAGCGGGGTCCTACAATGAGCAGTTCTTC CASSVEAGSYNEQFF
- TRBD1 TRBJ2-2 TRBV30 TGTGCCTGGAGACCTCGACAGGGGATACCCGGGGAGCTGTTTTTT CAWRPRQGIPGELFF
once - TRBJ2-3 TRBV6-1 TGTGCCAGCAGTGTCGCCCACGATACGCAGTATTTT CASSVAHDTQYF
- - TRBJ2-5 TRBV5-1 TGCGCCAGCAGCGTGGGTGGGAGCGAGACCCAGTACTTC CASSVGGSETQYF
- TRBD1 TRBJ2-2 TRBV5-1 TGCGCCAGCAGCTTGGGGGACAGGGGTACCACCGGGGAGCTGTTTTTT CASSLGDRGTTGELFF
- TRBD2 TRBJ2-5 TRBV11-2 TGTGCCAGCAGCCCTCGGACTAGCGGGAGGTGGGGGGAGACCCAGTACTTC CASSPRTSGRWGETQYF
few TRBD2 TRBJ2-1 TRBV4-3 TGCGCCAGCAGCCAAGAAGGAAGAGGGGTAGCGGGAGCTTCCTACAATGAGCAGTTCTTC CASSQEGRGVAGASYNEQFF
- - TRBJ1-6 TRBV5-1 TGCGCCAGCAGCCCGTTCCTGGGAGGAGAAGGAGGTTCACCCCTCCACTTT CASSPFLGGEGGSPLHF
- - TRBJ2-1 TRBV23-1 TGCGCCAGCATCCTGGACCGGGACATTTATAGTGAGCAGTTCTTC CASILDRDIYSEQFF
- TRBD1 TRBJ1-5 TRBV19 TGTGCCAGTAGTATACAGGGGGCGCCGAGCAATCAGCCCCAGCATTTT CASSIQGAPSNQPQHF
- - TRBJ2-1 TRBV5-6 TGTGCCAGCAGCTTGCCATTACGAGGGGAGCAGTTCTTC CASSLPLRGEQFF
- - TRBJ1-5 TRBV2 TGTGCCAGTCACAGGGATAGCAATCAGCCCCAGCATTTT CASHRDSNQPQHF
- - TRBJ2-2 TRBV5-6 TGTGCCAGCAGCTCGGAAGTATTCCGGACAGAGAACACCGGGGAGCTGTTTTTT CASSSEVFRTENTGELFF
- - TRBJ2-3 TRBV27 TGTGCCAGCAGTTTAAGTGGTAACAGGGTGATCACAGATACGCAGTATTTT CASSLSGNRVITDTQYF
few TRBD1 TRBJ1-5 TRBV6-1 TGTGCCACCCAACGGGGACAGGGCAATCAGCCCCAGCATTTT CATQRGQGNQPQHF
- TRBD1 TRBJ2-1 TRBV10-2 TGCGCCAGCAGTGATAGGACAGGGGAGGCCTACAATGAGCAGTTCTTC CASSDRTGEAYNEQFF
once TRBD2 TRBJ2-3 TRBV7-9 TGTGCCAGCAGCTCTGCGGGAGGGACAGATACGCAGTATTTT CASSSAGGTDTQYF
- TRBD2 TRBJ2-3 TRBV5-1 TGCGCCAGCAGCTTGGGAGCGGGAGACGGGAGCACAGATACGCAGTATTTT CASSLGAGDGSTDTQYF
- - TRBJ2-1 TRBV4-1 TGCGCCAGCAGCCAAGATGACGGGGGCGGGAAGCAGTTCTTC CASSQDDGGGKQFF
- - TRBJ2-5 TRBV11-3 TGTGCCAGCAGCCCCGGTGGCAACCAAGAGACCCAGTACTTC CASSPGGNQETQYF
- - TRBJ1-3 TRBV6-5 TGTGCCAGCAGTTACTCCGACCGGGTGGACACCATATATTTT CASSYSDRVDTIYF
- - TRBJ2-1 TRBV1 TGCACCAGCAGCCAAGATAATGATTGGAAATACTTAAGCTCCTACAATGAGCAGTTCTTC CTSSQDNDWKYLSSYNEQFF
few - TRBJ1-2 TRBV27 TGTGCCAGCAGTTTAGATGTGACAGTGGCTTCTGGCTACACCTTC CASSLDVTVASGYTF
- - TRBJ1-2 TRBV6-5 TGTGCCAGCAGCCATAGGGTGACAGGCTATGGCTACACCTTC CASSHRVTGYGYTF
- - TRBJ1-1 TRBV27 TGTGCCAGCAGGAGAACAACAGGGAGAAACACTGAAGCTTTCTTT CASRRTTGRNTEAFF
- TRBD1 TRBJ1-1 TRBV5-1 TGCGCCAGCAGCATACAGGGGGGGAACACTGAAGCTTTCTTT CASSIQGGNTEAFF
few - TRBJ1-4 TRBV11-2 TGTGCCAGCAGCCCCGCACAGGGATCGGCCGAGACGGAAAAACTGTTTTTT CASSPAQGSAETEKLFF
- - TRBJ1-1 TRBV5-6 TGTGCCAGCAGCTTTTCGTTGGAAGCTTTCTTT CASSFSLEAFF
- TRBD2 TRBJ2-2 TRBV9 TGTGCCAGCAGCCCCGGGACTAGCGGGAGAGTAGGCGGGGAGCTGTTTTTT CASSPGTSGRVGGELFF
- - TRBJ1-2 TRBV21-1 TGTGCCAGCCGAAAAGGGGTAGGGACAGTATATGGCTACACCTTC CASRKGVGTVYGYTF
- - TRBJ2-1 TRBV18 TGTGCCAGCTCACCGACGGATGAGCAGTTCTTC CASSPTDEQFF
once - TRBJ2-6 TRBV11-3 TGTGCCAGCACAATCCAGAGCTCTGGGGCCAACGTCCTGACTTTC CASTIQSSGANVLTF
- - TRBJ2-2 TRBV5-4 TGTGCCAGCAGCTCGACGCTATACGGGGAGCTGTTTTTT CASSSTLYGELFF
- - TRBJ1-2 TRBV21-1 TGTGCCAGCAGCGGGATAGCTAACTATGGCTACACCTTC CASSGIANYGYTF
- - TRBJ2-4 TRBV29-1 TGCAGCGCCGGACAAGTCAAAAACATTCAGTACTTC CSAGQVKNIQYF
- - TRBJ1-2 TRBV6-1 TGTGCCAGCAGCCCAGAGGTTAACTATGGCTACACCTTC CASSPEVNYGYTF
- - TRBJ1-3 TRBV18 TGTGCCAGCTCACCTCAACCGGGACGCAGCTCTGGAAACACCATATATTTT CASSPQPGRSSGNTIYF
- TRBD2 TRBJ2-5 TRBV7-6 TGTGCCAGCAGCTTAGGATCTAGCGGGAGGAGTGGGACCCAGTACTTC CASSLGSSGRSGTQYF
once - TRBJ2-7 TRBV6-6 TGTGCCAGCAGTTCCCCATACTACGAGCAGTACTTC CASSSPYYEQYF
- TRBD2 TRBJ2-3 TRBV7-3 TGTGCCAGCAGCTCCGGACTAGCGGGAGCGGCAGATACGCAGTATTTT CASSSGLAGAADTQYF
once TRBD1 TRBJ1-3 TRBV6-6 TGTGCCAGCAGCCCCCTGACAGGGGTTGGAAACACCATATATTTT CASSPLTGVGNTIYF
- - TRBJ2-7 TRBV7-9 TGTGCCAGCAGCTTCACTAGTTCCCTGGGCGAGCAGTACTTC CASSFTSSLGEQYF
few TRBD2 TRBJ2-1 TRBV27 TGTGCCAGCAGTTTTCTCGGCGGGAGGGCCCAGAGGGGCAATGAGCAGTTCTTC CASSFLGGRAQRGNEQFF
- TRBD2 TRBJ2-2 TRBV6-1 TGTGCCATCAGTGGACTAGCGGGAGTTCGGAACACCGGGGAGCTGTTTTTT CAISGLAGVRNTGELFF
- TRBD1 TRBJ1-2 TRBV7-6 TGTGCCAGCAGCCGACACGACAGGGCGTATGGCTACACCTTC CASSRHDRAYGYTF
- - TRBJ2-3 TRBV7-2 TGTGCCAGCAGCCCCTTTTTCGATACGCAGTATTTT CASSPFFDTQYF
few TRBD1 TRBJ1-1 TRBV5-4 TGTGCCAGCAGCTCATTCAGGGGGCGCGGGGACACTGAAGCTTTCTTT CASSSFRGRGDTEAFF
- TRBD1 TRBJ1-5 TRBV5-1 TGCGCCAGCAGTCACGGGACAGACTTCTCGACCCAGCATTTT CASSHGTDFSTQHF
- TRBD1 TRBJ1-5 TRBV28 TGTGCCAGCAGTTTATTGACAGGGACTAACAATCAGCCCCAGCATTTT CASSLLTGTNNQPQHF
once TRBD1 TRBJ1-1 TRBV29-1 TGCAGCGTTCAAAACAGGGGATTCGGCACTGAAGCTTTCTTT CSVQNRGFGTEAFF